Included here is one T cell receptor beta chain sequence, with context. Its antigen is currently unknown. This CDR3 spans 16 amino acids. Trimming left V 1 base short and J 0 bases short, with 13 bases between. Germline CDR1 reads SGDLS; CDR2 reads YYNGEE. This entry belongs to a study of cytomegalovirus exposure and HLA in healthy donors. Whole-study results and caveats: Three CMV-associated chains proved CMV antigen-specific in vitro.

Only in-frame clones appear in the TCRdb table, and some are missing; sequencing was by immunoSEQ multiplex PCR. This sample has fewer than 350,000 clones, with 88% found just once. The sequence was obtained from a woman younger than 30 in good health and CMV-seronegative. Sequencing used PBMCs. This chain uses TRBV9 with TRBJ2-5; TRBD2 is a possible D gene (6 bases). The chain's CDR3 is CASSVSGEGYQETQYF. The CDR3 DNA reads as TGTGCCAGCAGCGTATCGGGAGAGGGATACCAAGAGACCCAGTACTTC.